Each of the 20 T cell receptor beta chains below was sequenced from the same sample in a study of cytomegalovirus exposure and HLA in healthy donors. PCR amplification relied on 60 Vbeta primers (plus 13 Jbeta primers). Using immunoSEQ multiplex PCR, the repertoire was profiled, and TCRdb retains in-frame clones only, with some absent. The sample has roughly 86,000 clones, over 70% seen once. Sequenced material: PBMCs. The receptors were sampled from a man in his fifties in good health and CMV-seropositive.

The V call is TRBV4-1, the J call TRBJ2-3; 8 nucleotides match TRBD1. The CDR3 length is 14 residues. Germline assignment: CDR1 MGHRA and CDR2 YSYEKL. J was trimmed by 5 bases and V by 4 bases; bases with no gene match: 5. The CDR3 loop reads CASSPDRGRDTQYF. CDR3 coding DNA: TGCGCCAGCAGCCCAGACAGGGGTCGAGATACGCAGTATTTT.

This clone was counted a single time. The genes are TRBV9 and TRBJ1-3, with a tentative D call TRBD1 (6 bases). CDR1 is SGDLS, CDR2 YYNGEE, per germline. Trimming stripped 0 bases from V and 8 bases from J, with 9 bases between. The CDR3 sequence is 13 residues long. CDR3 sequence reads: CASSVEGVDTIYF. CDR3 sequence (DNA): TGTGCCAGCAGCGTAGAGGGGGTGGACACCATATATTTT. The full variable domain, completed using reference TRBV9 and TRBJ1-3, is DSGVTQTPKHLITATGQRVTLRCSPRSGDLSVYWYQQSLDQGLQFLIQYYNGEERAKGNILERFSAQQFPDLHSELNLSSLELGDSALYFCASSVEGVDTIYFGEGSWLTVV.

The genes are TRBV4-3 and TRBJ1-6; D perhaps matches TRBD1 (5 bases). V was shortened by 1 base and J by 14 bases, with 9 bases between the two germline ends. The germline gives CDR1 LGHNA, CDR2 YSLEER. There are 12 residues in the CDR3. CDR3 DNA: TGCGCCAGCAGCCAAGTCGGGGGGGCCCTCCACTTT. This codes for CASSQVGGALHF.

This sequence joins TRBV2 and TRBJ1-2, with D possibly TRBD1 on 5 matching bases. Germline values: CDR1 SNHLY, CDR2 FYNNEI. This CDR3 region has 13 residues. V gave up 6 bases and J gave up 1 base, with 9 bases separating them. In DNA form, the CDR3 reads TGTGCCAGCAGCCTCGACAGTAACTATGGCTACACCTTC. It is translated as CASSLDSNYGYTF.

This clone has a handful of counts. The chain employs TRBV5-1 and TRBJ2-1, with a possible D match to TRBD2 (6 bases). The CDR3 sequence is 15 residues long. CDR1 SGHRS and CDR2 YFSETQ come from the germline V gene. Trimming took 2 bases from V and 7 from J, leaving 16 bases between them. Here the CDR3 DNA reads TGCGCCAGCAGCTTTGGAGGGGCGGGAAGAAATGAGCAGTTCTTC. Amino acid sequence: CASSFGGAGRNEQFF. Variable domain in full (rest from reference TRBV5-1 and TRBJ2-1): KAGVTQTPRYLIKTRGQQVTLSCSPISGHRSVSWYQQTPGQGLQFLFEYFSETQRNKGNFPGRFSGRQFSNSRSEMNVSTLELGDSALYLCASSFGGAGRNEQFFGPGTRLTVL.

This clone is a singleton in its sample. The J gene is TRBJ2-2, the V gene TRBV29-1; possibly TRBD1 for D (6 bases). The CDR3 covers 14 residues. Trimming left V 7 bases short and J 0 bases short, with 12 bases between. The germline gives CDR1 SQVTM, CDR2 ANQGSEA. The CDR3 bases are TGCAGCGCCGACAGGACTCCGAACACCGGGGAGCTGTTTTTT. It is translated as CSADRTPNTGELFF.

In DNA, the CDR3 is TGCGCCAGCAGCCAAGGTCTCTTGAACACTGAAGCTTTCTTT. Protein sequence: CASSQGLLNTEAFF. The chain has TRBV4-1 and TRBJ1-1, with unresolved D. V was clipped by 1 base and J by 0 bases, with 6 bases between them. The CDR3 length is 14 residues. Per the germline V gene, CDR1 is MGHRA and CDR2 is YSYEKL.

This clone was observed a few times. J is TRBJ1-5 and V is TRBV28; tentatively, D is TRBD1 (6 bases). CDR1 is MDHEN, CDR2 SYDVKM, per germline. CDR3 size: 13 residues. Trimming took off 5 bases at V and 7 bases at J, with 12 bases between the two ends. The CDR3 region has the DNA TGTGCCAGCAGTCTCCCAGGGGAACAGCCCCAGCATTTT. Amino acids: CASSLPGEQPQHF.

This sequence joins TRBV30 and TRBJ2-5; TRBD2 matches 10 bases. With V trimmed by 0 bases and J by 2 bases, 3 bases remained unmatched. This CDR3 is 15 amino acids long. From germline, CDR1 is GTSNPN and CDR2 SVGIG (reference sequence). The DNA of the CDR3 is TGTGCCTGGAGTGTACAAGCGGGGGGGCAAGAGACCCAGTACTTC. Translating it yields CAWSVQAGGQETQYF.

The V call is TRBV7-3, the J call TRBJ2-7; the match to TRBD1 covers 8 bases. V trimming: 6 bases; J trimming: 5 bases; junction bases outside the gene matches: 9. CDR3 length: 14 amino acids. Germline CDR1 SGHTA, CDR2 FQGTGA. CDR3 in amino acids: CASSSGTGMDEQYF. Written as DNA, the CDR3 is TGTGCCAGCAGTTCCGGGACAGGAATGGACGAGCAGTACTTC.

As regards this clone: At one end, the junction sequence differs from germline, possibly due to a read error. The chain recombines TRBV7-7 with TRBJ2-2, with unresolved D. Germline CDR1 and CDR2: SSHAT and FNYEAQ (reference sequence). The CDR3 loop spans 15 amino acids. CDR3 protein: CASSPNPTNTGELFF. CDR3 nucleotide sequence: TGTGCTAGCAGCCCAAACCCGACAAACACCGGGGAGCTGTTTTTT.

This clone came up a few times. The chain joins TRBV14 to TRBJ1-6, with D unclear. V dropped 0 bases and J dropped 9 bases, with 12 bases sitting between them. The CDR3 runs 15 residues. The V gene's germline CDR1 is SGHDN and CDR2 FVKESK. This CDR3 is CASSQDLVGLSPLHF. The CDR3 bases are TGTGCCAGCAGCCAAGATCTGGTGGGCCTTTCACCCCTCCACTTT.

The chain joins TRBV27 to TRBJ2-7; 8 bases fit TRBD1. Looked up from germline, CDR1 is MNHEY and CDR2 is SMNVEV (reference sequence). J was trimmed by 2 bases and V by 4 bases; bases with no gene match: 7. The CDR3 is 15 residues long. The CDR3 DNA is TGTGCCAGCAGTTACGGGACAGGTACAACCTACGAGCAGTACTTC. Translating gives CASSYGTGTTYEQYF.

V gene TRBV29-1 combines with J gene TRBJ1-3; the D is unclear. Germline V gene sequence: CDR1 SQVTM, CDR2 ANQGSEA. Trimming took off 6 bases at V and 9 bases at J, with 21 bases between the two ends. The CDR3 has 14 residues. The CDR3 reads CSVLTTDGGGTIYF. The CDR3 coding sequence is TGCAGCGTGTTAACGACGGACGGCGGAGGCACCATATATTTT.

This clone was detected only once. The gene calls are TRBV5-1 and TRBJ2-6, with a tentative D call TRBD1 (5 bases). V was pared by 3 bases and J by 0 bases, with 22 bases between. Per the germline V gene, CDR1 is SGHRS and CDR2 is YFSETQ. This CDR3 has 20 residues. CDR3 region: CASSSPPGIFSLSGANVLTF. CDR3 nucleotides: TGCGCCAGCAGCTCCCCCCCAGGGATTTTTAGTCTCTCTGGGGCCAACGTCCTGACTTTC.

As DNA, the CDR3 is TGCGCCAGCAGCCCGGCGGGGGCAGGGAGCGAGCAGTACTTC. Translating gives CASSPAGAGSEQYF. The chain recombines TRBV5-1 with TRBJ2-7; maybe TRBD2 (7 bases). Germline V gene lookup returns CDR1 SGHRS and CDR2 YFSETQ. The V and J ends lost 4 bases and 6 bases respectively, with 17 bases between them. This CDR3 is 14 amino acids long.

The V gene is TRBV7-9, the J gene TRBJ2-5; D unclear. The CDR3 is made up of 13 amino acids. Deletions cut 2 bases from V and 2 bases from J, with 6 bases between. Germline CDR1 reads SEHNR; CDR2 reads FQNEAQ (reference sequence). The CDR3 reads CASSLSGQETQYF. The DNA of the CDR3 is TGTGCCAGCAGCTTATCCGGGCAAGAGACCCAGTACTTC.

The chain couples TRBV30 to TRBJ2-1, with a possible D match to TRBD1 (5 bases). Trimming took off 2 bases at V and 8 bases at J, with 7 bases between the two ends. The V gene's germline CDR1 is GTSNPN and CDR2 SVGIG (reference sequence). The CDR3 sequence is 11 residues long. CDR3 in DNA: TGTGCCTGGAGTCAGGGTGATGAGCAGTTCTTC. Translating gives CAWSQGDEQFF.

This sequence joins TRBV6-1 and TRBJ1-1; 9 bases align to TRBD1. Unmatched junction bases numbered 2, after V lost 6 bases and J lost 3 bases. The CDR3 covers 13 residues. CDR1 and CDR2 from the germline V gene are MNHNS and SASEGT. The CDR3 region is CASRGQGDTEAFF. DNA of the CDR3: TGTGCCAGCAGGGGACAGGGAGACACTGAAGCTTTCTTT.

This rearrangement joins TRBV6-5 to TRBJ1-6; D is possibly TRBD1 (5 bases). Trimming took 8 bases from V and 7 from J, leaving 12 bases between them. Looked up from germline, CDR1 is MNHEY and CDR2 is SVGAGI. The CDR3 runs to 13 residues. The CDR3 DNA reads as TGTGCCAGCCACGCCTCAGGGAATTCACCCCTCCACTTT. This sequence encodes CASHASGNSPLHF.